A selection of T cell receptor beta chains follows, all from one sample in a study of immune evolution from preneoplasia to lung adenocarcinoma. This table comes from immunoSEQ multiplex PCR, and its TCRdb copy is limited to in-frame clones, with some not included. The sample gives around 1,900 clones, about 86% of which show up once; 11% is in the top ten. Sequencing was carried out using FFPE adjacent normal lung tissue. These receptors all stem from a person between 65 and 80 years old with lung adenocarcinoma. The CDR3 runs from the conserved cysteine through the conserved F or W. A D gene is named only where the DNA matches it firmly. Only some rows state a clone size, as once, few, many or a class for expanded clones.

CDR3 protein,CDR3 DNA,clone size,V gene,D gene,J gene
CASSPQGGTQYF,TGTGCCAGCAGTCCACAGGGAGGAACGCAGTATTTT,-,TRBV6-5,-,TRBJ2-3
CATSRDGEGRDTEAFF,TGTGCCACCAGCAGAGACGGGGAGGGGAGGGACACTGAAGCTTTCTTT,-,TRBV15,-,TRBJ1-1
CASSALAGAPGGELFF,TGTGCCAGCAGCGCCCTAGCGGGGGCCCCAGGGGGGGAGCTGTTTTTT,-,TRBV5-4,TRBD2,TRBJ2-2
CASSSIASNQPQHF,TGTGCCAGTAGTTCGATCGCGAGCAATCAGCCCCAGCATTTT,-,TRBV19,-,TRBJ1-5
CASSLFHATNEKLFF,TGTGCCAGCAGTTTATTTCATGCAACTAATGAAAAACTGTTTTTT,-,TRBV28,-,TRBJ1-4
CASSFQGDYGYTF,TGTGCCAGCAGTTTCCAGGGCGACTATGGCTACACCTTC,few,TRBV27,-,TRBJ1-2
CASSFAGLLNTEAFF,TGTGCCAGCAGTTTCGCCGGACTTCTGAACACTGAAGCTTTCTTT,-,TRBV27,-,TRBJ1-1
CATSRERAGEAFF,TGTGCCACCAGCAGAGAACGAGCGGGAGAAGCTTTCTTT,-,TRBV15,-,TRBJ1-1
CASSPRGGGMNSPLHF,TGTGCCAGCAGCCCCAGGGGGGGAGGTATGAATTCACCCCTCCACTTT,-,TRBV7-6,TRBD1,TRBJ1-6
CASSPHRETQYF,TGTGCCAGCTCGCCTCACAGGGAGACCCAGTACTTC,-,TRBV18,-,TRBJ2-5
CASSFSTGLADDTQYF,TGTGCCAGTAGTTTTTCTACGGGACTAGCGGACGATACGCAGTATTTT,-,TRBV19,TRBD2,TRBJ2-3
CASRLDGGPNYGYTF,TGTGCCAGCAGACTTGATGGGGGGCCTAACTATGGCTACACCTTC,once,TRBV6-4,-,TRBJ1-2
CASSLTYEQYF,TGTGCCAGCAGCTTAACCTACGAGCAGTACTTC,-,TRBV7-8,-,TRBJ2-7
CSVPGRGRSMGDEQFF,TGCAGCGTTCCGGGGAGGGGGCGATCCATGGGCGATGAGCAGTTCTTC,-,TRBV29-1,-,TRBJ2-1
CASSASGISTDTQYF,TGCGCCAGCAGCGCTAGCGGGATCAGCACAGATACGCAGTATTTT,-,TRBV5-1,TRBD2,TRBJ2-3
CASSLWNNSPLHF,TGTGCCAGCAGCTTATGGAATAATTCACCCCTCCACTTT,-,TRBV11-1,-,TRBJ1-6
CASSSHGQGGSPTSYEQYF,TGTGCCAGCAGCTCGCACGGACAGGGGGGAAGTCCAACCTCCTACGAGCAGTACTTC,few,TRBV11-2,TRBD1,TRBJ2-7
CASSSTGGEENIQYF,TGTGCCAGCAGCTCAACAGGGGGCGAGGAAAACATTCAGTACTTC,-,TRBV5-4,TRBD1,TRBJ2-4
CASSLGQAVNEQFF,TGCGCCAGCAGCTTGGGTCAGGCCGTAAATGAGCAGTTCTTC,once,TRBV5-1,-,TRBJ2-1
CSVDGGNSYEQYF,TGCAGCGTTGATGGAGGCAACTCCTACGAGCAGTACTTC,few,TRBV29-1,-,TRBJ2-7
CASSSRQGAVNTEAFF,TGTGCCAGCAGCTCCCGACAGGGGGCTGTCAACACTGAAGCTTTCTTT,-,TRBV7-9,TRBD1,TRBJ1-1
CRPGNDEAFF,TGCAGGCCGGGGAATGATGAAGCTTTCTTT,-,TRBV20-1,-,TRBJ1-1
CASSEARWREQYF,TGTGCCAGCAGTGAAGCTAGGTGGAGGGAGCAGTACTTC,-,TRBV2,-,TRBJ2-7
CASSVARNYGYTF,TGTGCCAGCAGCGTAGCTCGGAACTATGGCTACACCTTC,-,TRBV9,-,TRBJ1-2